This T cell receptor beta chain was identified during a study of molecular identifiers for immune sequencing clone quantification. This clonotype showed up just a few times. Its antigen is still unknown. Germline CDR1 LGHNA, CDR2 YSLEER. The CDR3 contains 15 residues. The germline V and J ends were trimmed by 0 bases and 6 bases, with 11 bases remaining between them. From the PCR reads, TCRdb called clonotypes with MiXCR, one entry per CDR3 protein. The repertoire holds hundreds of thousands of distinct CDR3 sequences, with about 25% as singletons. The CD8+CD4-CCR7+CD45RA+ phenotype defined the sorted naive CD8 T cells. Study-wide findings and caveats: Detectable among 800,000 to 1,000,000 naive cells, according to reports, was Jurkat TCR RNA spiked in from one cell.

The sample was naive CD8+ T cells from blood, with Jurkat cell RNA spiked in. The subset here: FACS-sorted CD8+CD4-CCR7+CD45RA+ naive T cells. The chain joins TRBV4-3 to TRBJ2-2; maybe TRBD1 (6 bases). The clonotype was recovered from a human donor in good health. Some libraries in this study had Jurkat cell RNA spiked in. The CDR3 DNA follows: TGCGCCAGCAGCCAAGAGATGGGGGCGCCCGGGGAGCTGTTTTTT. Translating it yields CASSQEMGAPGELFF.